Listed below are T cell receptor beta chains from one sample, sequenced in a study of T-cell memory formation after mild COVID-19. MiXCR was run by TCRdb on the 5' RACE reads, yielding one entry per CDR3 protein. This repertoire shows about 430,000 distinct CDR3 sequences, about 20% found once; its top ten account for about 22%. The material sequenced was PBMCs or a T cell subset sorted from them (not recorded which). The origin of the receptors is a man in his late teens or twenties who had mild COVID-19 (a few samples of this study predate the infection). Cell type and time point are not known. The CDR3 runs from the conserved cysteine through the conserved F or W. A D gene is named only where the DNA matches it firmly. A clone size is listed for some rows: how often the clone was seen (once, few, many), or a class if it is expanded.

clone size,D gene,V gene,CDR3 length,J gene,CDR3 protein,CDR3 DNA
few,.,TRBV5-8,12,TRBJ1-2,CASSGRAYGYTF,TGTGCCAGCAGCGGGAGAGCGTATGGCTACACCTTC
few,.,TRBV7-3,15,TRBJ2-2,CASSPGLNSGGELFF,TGTGCCAGCAGCCCGGGACTGAACTCAGGCGGGGAGCTGTTTTTT
many,.,TRBV7-9,15,TRBJ2-3,CASSLVRTSTDTQYF,TGTGCCAGCAGCTTAGTGAGGACGAGCACAGATACGCAGTATTTT
.,.,TRBV7-2,16,TRBJ1-5,CASSLFPLQAIQPQHF,TGTGCCAGCAGCTTATTTCCACTCCAAGCCATTCAGCCCCAGCATTTT
many,TRBD1,TRBV7-2,15,TRBJ1-5,CASSFGTGSNQPQHF,TGTGCCAGCAGCTTTGGGACAGGTAGCAATCAGCCCCAGCATTTT
many,TRBD1,TRBV6-5,17,TRBJ1-1,CASSYRGGGRTNTEAFF,TGTGCCAGCAGTTATCGGGGAGGGGGCAGGACGAACACTGAAGCTTTCTTT
.,TRBD2,TRBV5-1,14,TRBJ2-3,CASSTSGGRDTQYF,TGCGCCAGCAGCACTAGCGGGGGTAGGGATACGCAGTATTTT
.,TRBD1,TRBV7-2,13,TRBJ1-2,CASSFRRGDGYTF,TGTGCCAGCTCTTTCCGCAGGGGGGATGGCTACACCTTC
many,.,TRBV9,16,TRBJ1-6,CASSAATGGSGSPLHF,TGTGCCAGCAGCGCTGCAACAGGAGGCTCAGGATCACCCCTCCACTTT
.,TRBD1,TRBV6-1,15,TRBJ1-1,CASSFPGGGNTEAFF,TGTGCCAGCAGTTTTCCAGGGGGGGGGAACACTGAAGCTTTCTTT
.,TRBD1,TRBV6-2/TRBV6-3,13,TRBJ1-2,CASSGGQGVGYTF,TGTGCCAGCAGCGGGGGACAGGGCGTTGGCTACACCTTC
.,TRBD1,TRBV5-4,15,TRBJ1-1,CASSYGQGERSEAFF,TGTGCCAGCAGCTACGGACAGGGAGAGAGATCTGAAGCTTTCTTT
few,.,TRBV5-5,15,TRBJ1-4,CASRVAGWPNEKLFF,TGTGCCAGCAGAGTAGCAGGGTGGCCTAATGAAAAACTGTTTTTT
.,.,TRBV5-5,15,TRBJ1-4,CASSLTDATNEKLFF,TGTGCCAGCAGCTTGACGGATGCAACTAATGAAAAACTGTTTTTT
.,TRBD1,TRBV6-5,15,TRBJ1-5,CASSYSTTGDQPQHF,TGTGCCAGCAGTTACTCGACCACAGGGGACCAGCCCCAGCATTTT
.,.,TRBV19,13,TRBJ1-2,CASSITGDPGYTF,TGTGCCAGTAGTATTACGGGAGACCCTGGCTACACCTTC
.,TRBD2,TRBV2,14,TRBJ2-1,CASLRTSSFNEQFF,TGTGCCAGCCTAAGGACTAGTTCTTTCAATGAGCAGTTCTTC
few,TRBD2,TRBV20-1,13,TRBJ2-1,CAKLAGGLNEQFF,TGCGCAAAACTAGCGGGGGGCTTGAATGAGCAGTTCTTC
many,.,TRBV7-2,11,TRBJ2-1,CASTSYNEQFF,TGTGCCAGCACCTCCTACAATGAGCAGTTCTTC
few,.,TRBV12-3/TRBV12-4,14,TRBJ1-6,CASSRRNYNSPLHF,TGTGCCAGCAGTCGACGGAACTATAATTCACCCCTCCACTTT
.,.,TRBV6-2/TRBV6-3,14,TRBJ2-3,CASKSSGMADTQYF,TGTGCCAGCAAATCTAGTGGGATGGCAGATACGCAGTATTTT
.,TRBD1,TRBV7-9,17,TRBJ1-4,CASSLWTGSQIREKLFF,TGTGCCAGCAGCCTATGGACAGGGTCGCAGATTCGCGAAAAACTGTTTTTT
few,TRBD1,TRBV18,14,TRBJ2-4,CASAMSGDRVIQYF,TGTGCCAGCGCCATGAGTGGGGACAGAGTTATTCAGTACTTC
.,TRBD2,TRBV4-1,15,TRBJ2-7,CASSQDSGAAYEQYF,TGCGCCAGCAGCCAAGATAGCGGGGCAGCCTACGAGCAGTACTTC
few,TRBD1,TRBV7-6,14,TRBJ2-2,CASSFRGPSGELFF,TGTGCCAGCAGCTTCAGGGGGCCGTCCGGGGAGCTGTTTTTT
many,.,TRBV7-2,12,TRBJ2-3,CASRGFADTQYF,TGTGCCAGCCGGGGGTTTGCCGATACGCAGTATTTT
.,TRBD2,TRBV28,14,TRBJ2-5,CASRSWRGEETQYF,TGTGCCAGTCGTAGTTGGCGGGGGGAGGAGACCCAGTACTTC
few,.,TRBV20-1,14,TRBJ2-1,CSAIQGGPYNEQFF,TGCAGTGCTATACAGGGGGGGCCCTACAATGAGCAGTTCTTC
.,TRBD2,TRBV4-1,15,TRBJ2-3,CASSQDGGGLDTQYF,TGCGCCAGCAGCCAAGACGGGGGGGGCCTAGATACGCAGTATTTT
.,.,TRBV7-9,15,TRBJ1-4,CASSLGSWTNEKLFF,TGTGCCAGCAGCTTAGGGTCGTGGACAAATGAAAAACTGTTTTTT
.,.,TRBV4-1,15,TRBJ2-3,CASSQTQGSTDTQYF,TGCGCCAGCAGCCAAACCCAGGGGAGCACAGATACGCAGTATTTT
few,TRBD2,TRBV5-1,14,TRBJ2-7,CASSLPAGGYEQYF,TGCGCCAGCAGCTTGCCAGCGGGGGGCTACGAGCAGTACTTC
few,.,TRBV24-1,14,TRBJ2-3,CATSVKGPTDTQYF,TGTGCCACCAGTGTTAAGGGGCCCACAGATACGCAGTATTTT
few,.,TRBV27,13,TRBJ2-7,CASSLSTGYEQYF,TGTGCCAGCAGTTTATCGACAGGCTACGAGCAGTACTTC
many,.,TRBV7-8,14,TRBJ2-1,CASSTRTLRNEQFF,TGTGCCAGCAGCACCCGGACATTGCGCAATGAGCAGTTCTTC
.,.,TRBV5-6,17,TRBJ2-2,CASSFPPGQGDTGELFF,TGTGCCAGCAGCTTCCCCCCGGGGCAGGGTGACACCGGGGAGCTGTTTTTT
.,.,TRBV7-2,15,TRBJ1-4,CASSRDQGFVEKLFF,TGTGCCAGCAGCCGGGATCAGGGGTTCGTGGAAAAACTGTTTTTT
few,.,TRBV10-3,11,TRBJ2-3,CAILFGDTQYF,TGTGCCATCCTATTTGGAGATACGCAGTATTTT
.,.,TRBV6-5,13,TRBJ2-5,CASSYRDTETQYF,TGTGCCAGCAGTTACCGGGACACGGAGACCCAGTACTTC
few,.,TRBV6-6,17,TRBJ2-4,CASRGLQGQRAKNIQYF,TGTGCCAGCAGGGGATTACAGGGCCAAAGAGCCAAAAACATTCAGTACTTC
few,TRBD2,TRBV11-2,15,TRBJ2-5,CASSLGLGFQETQYF,TGTGCCAGCAGCCTCGGACTAGGGTTTCAAGAGACCCAGTACTTC
.,.,TRBV6-5,12,TRBJ1-2,CASGRGRDGYTF,TGTGCCAGCGGGCGGGGGAGGGATGGCTACACCTTC
few,.,TRBV7-8,16,TRBJ2-5,CASSLRGNPPWETQYF,TGTGCCAGCAGCTTAAGGGGCAATCCTCCATGGGAGACCCAGTACTTC
.,.,TRBV5-5,15,TRBJ1-3,CASSFLGRDGNTIYF,TGTGCCAGCAGCTTTTTAGGGCGCGATGGAAACACCATATATTTT
many,.,TRBV12-3/TRBV12-4,16,TRBJ2-7,CASSLSWAATVDEQYF,TGTGCCAGCAGTTTATCATGGGCAGCCACCGTCGACGAGCAGTACTTC
many,.,TRBV5-1,12,TRBJ2-7,CASSLGDYEQYF,TGCGCCAGCAGCTTGGGCGACTACGAGCAGTACTTC
.,.,TRBV10-3,12,TRBJ1-1,CAIRGLSTEAFF,TGTGCCATCAGGGGACTGAGCACTGAAGCTTTCTTT
many,.,TRBV4-3,15,TRBJ2-1,CASSGGTARYNEQFF,TGCGCCAGCAGCGGTGGGACGGCCCGATACAATGAGCAGTTCTTC
.,TRBD2,TRBV9,18,TRBJ2-5,CASSVEGLAGTRGETQYF,TGTGCCAGCAGCGTAGAAGGGCTAGCGGGGACCCGGGGGGAGACCCAGTACTTC
.,.,TRBV5-1,15,TRBJ2-2,CASRRDPGNTGELFF,TGCGCCAGCAGGAGGGACCCGGGGAACACCGGGGAGCTGTTTTTT
many,.,TRBV6-5,13,TRBJ2-7,CASSYGTYYEQYF,TGTGCCAGCAGTTACGGGACATACTACGAGCAGTACTTC
.,.,TRBV20-1,13,TRBJ1-5,CSAEPDRTRPQHF,TGCAGTGCCGAACCCGACAGGACCCGACCCCAGCATTTT
.,.,TRBV28,15,TRBJ2-1,CAWRERGAGLREQFF,TGTGCCTGGAGGGAGAGGGGGGCAGGACTTAGGGAGCAGTTCTTC
.,.,TRBV29-1,15,TRBJ2-7,CSVAPTGRTVYEQYF,TGCAGCGTTGCCCCCACGGGCCGCACCGTCTACGAGCAGTACTTC
.,TRBD2,TRBV29-1,16,TRBJ2-5,CSVEATAGVLHGTQYF,TGCAGCGTTGAAGCCACGGCGGGGGTGCTTCACGGGACCCAGTACTTC
many,TRBD1,TRBV7-9,18,TRBJ2-2,CASRGPLRTGPMAGELFF,TGTGCCAGCAGAGGACCACTTCGGACAGGCCCCATGGCCGGGGAGCTGTTTTTT
few,.,TRBV20-1,13,TRBJ2-1,CSARLGAYNEQFF,TGCAGTGCTAGACTTGGGGCTTACAATGAGCAGTTCTTC
few,.,TRBV12-3/TRBV12-4,14,TRBJ1-5,CASSPSQGDQPQHF,TGTGCCAGCAGCCCGAGTCAGGGTGATCAGCCCCAGCATTTT
few,.,TRBV7-9,17,TRBJ1-2,CASIPLSTEGSNYGYTF,TGTGCCAGCATCCCTTTGAGCACAGAAGGATCCAACTATGGCTACACCTTC
.,.,TRBV7-9,14,TRBJ2-5,CASRTTRGAETQYF,TGTGCCAGCAGGACTACTAGGGGCGCAGAGACCCAGTACTTC